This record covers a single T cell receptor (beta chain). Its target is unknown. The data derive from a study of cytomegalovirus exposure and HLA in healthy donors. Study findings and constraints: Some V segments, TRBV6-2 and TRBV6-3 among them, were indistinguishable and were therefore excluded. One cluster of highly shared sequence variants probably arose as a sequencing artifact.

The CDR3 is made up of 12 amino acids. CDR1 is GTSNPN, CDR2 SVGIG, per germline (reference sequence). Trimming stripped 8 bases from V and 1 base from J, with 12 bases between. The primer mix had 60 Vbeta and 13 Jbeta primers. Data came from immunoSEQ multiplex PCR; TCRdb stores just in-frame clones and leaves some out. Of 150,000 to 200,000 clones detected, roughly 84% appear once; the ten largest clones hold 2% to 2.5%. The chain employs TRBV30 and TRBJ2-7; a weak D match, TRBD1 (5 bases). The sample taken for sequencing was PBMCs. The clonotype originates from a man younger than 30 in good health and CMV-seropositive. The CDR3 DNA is TGTGCCCAAGCACGGACATCCTACGAGCAGTACTTC. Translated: CAQARTSYEQYF. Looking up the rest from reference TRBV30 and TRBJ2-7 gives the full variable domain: SQTIHQWPATLVQPVGSPLSLECTVEGTSNPNLYWYRQAAGRGLQLLFYSVGIGQISSEVPQNLSASRPQDRQFILSSKKLLLSDSGFYLCAQARTSYEQYFGPGTRLTVT.